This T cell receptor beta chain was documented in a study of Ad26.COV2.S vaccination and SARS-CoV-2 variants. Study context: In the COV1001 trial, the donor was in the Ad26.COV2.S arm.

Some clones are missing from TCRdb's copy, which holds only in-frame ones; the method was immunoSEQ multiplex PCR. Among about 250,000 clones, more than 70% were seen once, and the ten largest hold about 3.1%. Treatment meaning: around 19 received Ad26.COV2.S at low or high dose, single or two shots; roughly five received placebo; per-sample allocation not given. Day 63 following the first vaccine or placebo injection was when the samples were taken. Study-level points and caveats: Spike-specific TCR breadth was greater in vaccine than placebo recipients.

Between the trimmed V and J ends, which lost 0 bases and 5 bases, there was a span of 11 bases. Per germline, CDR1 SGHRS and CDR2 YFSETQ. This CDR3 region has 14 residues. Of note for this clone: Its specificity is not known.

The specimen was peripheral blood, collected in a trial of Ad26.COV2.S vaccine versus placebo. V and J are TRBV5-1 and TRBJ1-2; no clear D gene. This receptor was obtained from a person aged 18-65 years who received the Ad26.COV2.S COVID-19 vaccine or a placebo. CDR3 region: CASSLVAVGYGYTF. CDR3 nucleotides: TGCGCCAGCAGCTTGGTGGCTGTTGGGTATGGCTACACCTTC.